These 18 T cell receptor beta chains originate from one sample sequenced in a study of blood T cell repertoires in COVID-19. The method was immunoSEQ multiplex PCR; TCRdb's version includes in-frame clones alone and lacks a portion of them. The sample consists of approximately 140,000 clones, just over 85% of them appearing once. Specimen: peripheral blood. The receptors stem from a man aged 65 to 85 with acute or convalescent COVID-19.

This chain uses TRBV19 with TRBJ1-1, with a possible D match to TRBD1 (6 bases). This CDR3 is built from 12 residues. The V end lost 3 bases, the J end lost 10 bases, and 12 bases lay between the germline ends. Germline lookup yields CDR1 LNHDA and CDR2 SQIVND (reference sequence). CDR3 in amino acids: CASSIQQGRAFF. As DNA, the CDR3 is TGTGCCAGTAGTATCCAACAGGGCAGAGCTTTCTTT.

The genes are TRBV30 and TRBJ1-6; perhaps TRBD1 as D (6 bases). The CDR3 totals 15 residues. With 1 base removed from V and 7 bases from J, the gap between germline ends came to 14 bases. The germline CDR1 and CDR2 sequences are GTSNPN and SVGIG (reference sequence). CDR3 sequence: CAWSGQGQRNSPLHF. The CDR3, as DNA: TGTGCCTGGAGTGGCCAGGGGCAAAGAAATTCACCCCTCCACTTT.

The J gene is TRBJ1-2, the V gene TRBV27; TRBD1 aligns across 8 bases. Germline assignment: CDR1 MNHEY and CDR2 SMNVEV (reference sequence). Trimming cost V 2 bases and J 9 bases; bases outside gene matches: 8. The CDR3 is 14 amino acids. The CDR3 DNA reads TGTGCCAGCAGTTTAGCCCAAACAGGGGGGAGCTACACCTTC. It specifies CASSLAQTGGSYTF.

The genes are TRBV5-3 and TRBJ2-3, with TRBD2 matching 7 bases. TRBV5-3 is filed as an ORF, its function uncertain. V gave up 2 bases and J gave up 5 bases; unmatched junction bases: 11. CDR3 length: 16 residues. This CDR3 reads CARSFISRGSKDTQYF. CDR3 in DNA: TGTGCCAGAAGCTTTATATCCCGCGGGAGTAAAGATACGCAGTATTTT.

Only one count was recorded for this clone. This rearrangement joins TRBV19 to TRBJ1-1; TRBD1 is a possible D gene (5 bases). The V end was cut by 9 bases, the J end by 5 bases, with 19 bases between. Germline CDR1 reads LNHDA; CDR2 reads SQIVND (reference sequence). This CDR3 is 14 amino acids long. Here the CDR3 reads CASTIGWGGTEAFF. DNA for the CDR3: TGTGCCAGCACTATCGGATGGGGGGGAACTGAAGCTTTCTTT.

The chain employs TRBV7-8 and TRBJ2-1; D possibly corresponds to TRBD2 (6 bases). The V gene's germline CDR1 is SGHVS and CDR2 FQNEAQ. The length of the CDR3 is 14 residues. V dropped 0 bases and J dropped 6 bases, with 9 bases sitting between them. CDR3 nucleotide sequence: TGTGCCAGCAGCTTAGCCGGACTAACCAATGAGCAGTTCTTC. It yields the protein CASSLAGLTNEQFF.

The V gene is TRBV19, the J gene TRBJ1-1, with 9 positions matching TRBD1. The J segment lost 4 bases and the V segment lost 3 bases, leaving 12 bases of the junction unmatched. The germline CDR1 and CDR2 sequences are LNHDA and SQIVND (reference sequence). CDR3 length equals 17 residues. CDR3 loop: CASSIPLLDRGSTEAFF. DNA for the CDR3: TGTGCCAGTAGTATCCCCCTACTTGACAGGGGGAGCACTGAAGCTTTCTTT.

The chain joins TRBV5-4 to TRBJ2-1; 14 bases agree with TRBD2. Germline lookup yields CDR1 SGHNT and CDR2 YYREEE (reference sequence). The CDR3 totals 16 residues. V was pared by 0 bases and J by 9 bases, with 5 bases of the junction left unmatched. The CDR3 DNA reads as TGTGCCAGCAGCTTGGGTGGGACTAGCGGGAGCAGTGAGCAGTTCTTC. The encoded protein is CASSLGGTSGSSEQFF.

The chain recombines TRBV10-3 with TRBJ2-6, with no clear D. This CDR3 comprises 16 residues. The germline gives CDR1 ENHRY, CDR2 SYGVKD. Trimming took off 0 bases at V and 0 bases at J, with 6 bases between the two ends. For the CDR3, the DNA is TGTGCCATCAGTGAGTCCCAGAACTCTGGGGCCAACGTCCTGACTTTC. It specifies CAISESQNSGANVLTF.

The chain uses TRBV29-1 and TRBJ2-3; D possibly corresponds to TRBD2 (5 bases). The germline CDR1 and CDR2 sequences are SQVTM and ANQGSEA. CDR3 length: 15 amino acids. Trimming shortened V by 4 bases and J by 3 bases, and 17 bases separated the two germline ends. The CDR3 spells CSVGGGSALTDTQYF. The CDR3, as DNA: TGCAGCGTTGGGGGTGGTAGCGCCCTGACAGATACGCAGTATTTT.

The genes are TRBV5-4 and TRBJ2-5, with 11 bases fitting TRBD2. Germline CDR1 SGHNT, CDR2 YYREEE (reference sequence). The V gene end was trimmed by 0 bases and the J gene end by 0 bases; junction bases not matched to a gene: 1. The CDR3 sequence is 16 residues long. The chain's CDR3 is CASSLGTSGYQETQYF. CDR3 coding DNA: TGTGCCAGCAGCTTGGGGACTAGCGGGTACCAAGAGACCCAGTACTTC.

The V call is TRBV3-1 (or the pseudogene TRBV3-2), the J call TRBJ2-2, with D maybe TRBD1 (6 bases). This CDR3 is 15 amino acids long. The germline V and J ends were trimmed by 3 bases and 0 bases, with 8 bases remaining between them. Per the germline V gene, CDR1 is LGHDT and CDR2 is YNNKEL (reference sequence). CDR3 sequence: CASSHGTTNTGELFF. In nucleotides, the CDR3 is TGTGCCAGCAGCCACGGGACAACGAACACCGGGGAGCTGTTTTTT.

This chain uses TRBV5-1 with TRBJ2-3; TRBD1 aligns across 8 bases. Germline trimming cut 1 base from V and 4 bases from J; bases unmatched to any gene: 5. CDR3 length: 15 residues. Germline loops: CDR1 SGHRS, CDR2 YFSETQ. CDR3 residues: CASSLNADRADTQYF. In DNA form, the CDR3 reads TGCGCCAGCAGCTTGAACGCGGACAGGGCAGATACGCAGTATTTT.

V usage is TRBV5-1 and J usage is TRBJ1-1; no clear D gene. The V gene lost 4 bases and the J gene lost 2 bases, with 12 bases spanning the gap. CDR1 is SGHRS and CDR2 is YFSETQ in the germline V gene. This CDR3 is 14 amino acids long. The CDR3 nucleotides read TGCGCCAGCAGCAGGAACGGGGAAAACACTGAAGCTTTCTTT. It is translated as CASSRNGENTEAFF.

This clone was found once. The chain couples TRBV12-5 to TRBJ1-1; 11 bases line up with TRBD1. Germline values: CDR1 LGHNT, CDR2 FRNRAP. The CDR3 runs to 14 residues. V shed 7 bases, J shed 5 bases, and the junction held 6 bases outside the gene matches. CDR3: CASDPGQGATEAFF. DNA of the CDR3: TGTGCTAGTGACCCCGGACAGGGGGCAACTGAAGCTTTCTTT. The variable domain in full, with the rest retrieved from reference TRBV12-5 and TRBJ1-1, is DARVTQTPRHKVTEMGQEVTMRCQPILGHNTVFWYRQTMMQGLELLAYFRNRAPLDDSGMPKDRFSAEMPDATLATLKIQPSEPRDSAVYFCASDPGQGATEAFFGQGTRLTVV.

V and J are TRBV10-3 and TRBJ2-5; TRBD1 matches 9 bases. CDR1 ENHRY and CDR2 SYGVKD come from the germline V gene. V lost 5 bases to trimming and J lost 2 bases; unmatched junction nucleotides: 9. The CDR3 spans 16 residues. The CDR3 region is CAISKGTGREQETQYF. CDR3 nucleotides: TGTGCCATCAGTAAAGGGACAGGGCGGGAACAAGAGACCCAGTACTTC.

The chain combines TRBV19 with TRBJ2-3; 7 bases line up with TRBD1. V dropped 2 bases and J dropped 6; count of bases not matched to a gene: 11. The CDR3 runs 16 residues. Looked up from germline, CDR1 is LNHDA and CDR2 is SQIVND (reference sequence). In DNA, the CDR3 is TGTGCCAGTAGTATAAGGGAGACAGGGTCCCCCGATACGCAGTATTTT. Protein sequence: CASSIRETGSPDTQYF.

The rearrangement links TRBV20-1 to TRBJ2-1, with 7 bases matching TRBD2. The CDR3 covers 16 residues. Germline CDR1 and CDR2: DFQATT and SNEGSKA (reference sequence). The J segment lost 5 bases and the V segment lost 3 bases, leaving 13 bases of the junction unmatched. CDR3 sequence (DNA): TGCAGTGCTAGTGGGGTACGTACCAGCGGGGACAATGAGCAGTTCTTC. Its protein is CSASGVRTSGDNEQFF.